One T cell receptor (beta chain) is described in this entry. Libraries were prepared by immunoSEQ multiplex PCR; TCRdb keeps only in-frame clonotypes and omits some of them. The table includes tens of thousands of clones, 90% to 96% detected once. The CDR3 contains 14 residues. The germline gives CDR1 MNHEY, CDR2 SMNVEV (reference sequence). Germline trimming cut 7 bases from V and 4 bases from J; bases unmatched to any gene: 2. The data were obtained in a study of control samples from healthy donors and cancer patients. Sequencing used blood. This clonotype was obtained from a woman aged 18 to 35 in good health. This sequence joins TRBV27 and TRBJ2-2; 11 bases map to TRBD1. The DNA of the CDR3 is TGTGCCAGCAAGGGACAGGGGGGCACCGGGGAGCTGTTTTTT. Its translation is CASKGQGGTGELFF.